What follows is one T cell receptor (beta chain) and its context. This clone appeared once. Its target antigen remains unknown. No base qualities exist here, and no much larger clone lies one base off it. V lost 1 base and J lost 0 bases; the stretch between them is 7 bases long. According to the germline V gene, CDR1 reads SGHVS and CDR2 reads FNYEAQ. From its cysteine to its phenylalanine, the CDR3 spans 15 amino acids. The kept DNA is CDR3 alone, 45 bases in frame from the first base. The library was built by means of the immunoSEQ multiplex PCR assay. For the multiplex PCR, a mixture combining 60 forward primers for TCR Vbeta segments and 13 reverse primers for TCR Jbeta segments was used. The CDR3 region of rearranged TCR beta genes was amplified from genomic DNA with a multiplex PCR assay. The Illumina HiSeq System was used to sequence the amplified TCR beta libraries as 87-base-pair reads. Regarding the original processing steps: In a later analysis, 80 million or so unique TCR beta chains were counted across the 650 to 750 repertoires, and roughly 11 million of these chains were shared by at least two donors. To remove PCR and sequencing errors, raw reads were error-corrected and collapsed into unique sequences using a nearest-neighbor algorithm that merged closely related sequences. Alignment of CDR3 sequences to IMGT reference sequences was used to assign V, D and J gene segments. Each retained sequence needed at least a six-nucleotide match to both a V gene segment and a J gene segment. A rearrangement was called productive if the CDR3 had no stop codons and remained in frame with V and J, and every other rearrangement was called non-productive. Following IMGT convention, CDR3 was defined as the stretch from the second conserved V-encoded cysteine up to the conserved J-encoded phenylalanine. The earlier analysis of roughly 590 of the donors excluded sequences that lacked an unambiguous match to a single V gene segment. An earlier analysis of around 600 of the donors classified V segments as functional when productive rearrangements were above 56.7% and as segregating when the standard deviation between donors was above 5%. A statistical classification framework was built to diagnose cytomegalovirus status from the catalog of TCR beta chain sequences. In a later analysis, TCR nucleotide sequences were compared against IMGT/GENE-DB human TR gene sequences so that V and J genes could be assigned. In a later analysis, CDR3 sequences and most-parsimonious VDJ recombination scenarios were assigned using the TCRdist pipeline. In a later analysis, every TCR beta chain was defined by the combination of its CDR3 amino acid sequence and its V-gene family, and reads without a unique V-gene family were dropped. To address suspected cross-contamination and a sequencing artifact, a later analysis removed over 500 highly shared, low-generation-probability nucleotide sequences. For each public chain, a later analysis derived a clonal expansion index from normalized ranks of inferred template counts within each repertoire. Generation probabilities in a later analysis came from a VDJ recombination model fitted to out-of-frame rearrangements, and those results were checked against IGoR. Hypergeometric tests were used in a later analysis to score TCR-TCR, TCR-HLA and TCR-CMV co-occurrence, with a repertoire-size bias correction applied to the TCR pairs. To estimate false discovery rates, a later analysis permuted the HLA or CMV assignments 20 times. In a later analysis, co-occurring TCRs were grouped using DBSCAN, with TCRdist sequence similarity added in when clustering inside HLA-allele-positive subsets. Repertoires with fewer than 30,000 or more than 120,000 public chains were left out of co-occurrence clustering, as were about 5 repertoires with anomalous nucleotide sharing. TCRdb re-hosts the immuneACCESS table, in-frame sequences only. Its copies lack some clones; in the studies checked, an unresolved V gene accounts for under half of them, and the cause for the rest is not known. The V and J calls and clone size come from that table; D and trimming were worked out from the DNA. The sample includes roughly 130,000 clones, with roughly 88% observed a single time. The top ten clonotypes cover 2.5% to 3% of the sample.

In total, approximately 610 healthy bone marrow donors made up the cohort. At the time of sampling, all cohort members were nominally healthy, though unrecorded immune exposures were likely present. The donor tested CMV seropositive and was one of the 289 seropositive cohort members. Each donor provided a peripheral blood sample, and peripheral blood mononuclear cells were used for TCR beta sequencing. Genomic DNA extraction from the blood cell samples was performed with the Qiagen DNeasy Blood Extraction Kit. The data were obtained in a study of cytomegalovirus exposure and HLA in healthy donors (dated by TCRdb to the late 2010s). Background for the entire study: In an earlier analysis of 450 to 750 of the donors, 276 Gb of sequence data and some 100 million unique TCR beta sequences from roughly 190 million T cells were reported. Roughly 320 gigabases of sequencing data and roughly 80 million unique TCR sequences made up an early release that covered around 640 HLA-typed donors. The genetic ancestry cluster associated with self-reported Caucasian donors included about 81% of the roughly 360 genotyped donors. The study aimed to test whether signatures of past pathogen exposure could be identified by cataloging public T cell receptors. Using immunosequencing, the study profiled T cell repertoires from approximately 700 subjects and related those repertoires to cytomegalovirus serostatus. In addition to the first cohort of roughly 700 subjects, a separate validation cohort of approximately 110 different subjects was used. The study combined high-throughput TCR immunosequencing, statistical association of individual TCRs with disease status, and machine learning to predict cytomegalovirus infection status. A later analysis re-analyzed previously published TCR beta repertoires from 600 to 850 donors and added high-resolution HLA genotyping to study TCR occurrence patterns. Rather than drawing on any new phenotypic data, the later analysis identified candidate immune exposures from TCR beta sequences and the way those sequences occurred across donors. To decide whether each TCR beta V gene segment behaved as functional or pseudogenic, an earlier analysis of several hundred of the donors relied on high-throughput TCR beta sequencing. Alongside the repertoire data, information on donor age, sex, ethnicity and CMV serostatus was compiled. A later genetic analysis took genome-wide SNP genotypes for about 55% of the 666 donors and used that subset as a discovery cohort. Every repertoire in the discovery cohort had been generated on one and the same sequencing platform. Class I and class II HLA loci were covered by the typing at four-digit resolution. Typing coverage varied by locus: about 620-630 donors for A, B, C, DRB1 and DQB1; approximately 500 for DQA1; 606 for DPA1; roughly 470 for DPB1. About five DR-DQ haplotypes were treated as single units for association and clustering because of strong linkage in the cohort. Across approximately 400 genotyped donors of the cohort, an average of roughly 230,000 unique TCR beta nucleotide sequences per donor were sequenced, and 15% to 20% of those sequences were non-productive. General findings and caveats noted by the study authors: A group of highly shared sequence variants was considered likely to be a technical artifact of the sequencing pipeline. Assigning TCR associations to individual alleles was difficult when HLA alleles, especially DR and DQ, strongly co-occurred. A further reported finding was that TCR beta sequences accurately predicted the HLA-A and HLA-B alleles for most subjects in the first cohort. Compared with the 666-donor mean, donors in an Asian-associated ancestry cluster had fewer N-insertions in productive TCRs, according to a later genetic analysis. In a later analysis, the rate of TCR association differed among HLA loci, with DRB1 alleles having the most associated TCRs and HLA-C alleles having the fewest. In a later analysis, most CMV-associated TCR beta chains were found to appear HLA-restricted, with HLA associations seemingly driven largely by CMV exposure. The classifier was reported to diagnose cytomegalovirus status with high specificity and sensitivity in both the original and validation cohorts. Most TCR sequences were observed very rarely across donors, whereas some public TCRs were present in many individuals. Roughly 15 rarely observed V segments, including chromosome 9 orphons, were excluded from the earlier analysis of just under 600 of the donors because counts were too low. The 87-base-pair reads could not distinguish some IMGT-functional V segments, including TRBV6-2 and TRBV6-3, so those segments were excluded. In a later analysis, several top co-occurrence clusters were reported to appear linked to parvovirus B19, influenza, CMV and Epstein-Barr virus. A total of 150 to 200 TCR beta chains were listed by the study as associated with cytomegalovirus. In a later genetic analysis, a missense DCLRE1C variant was associated with V-gene and J-gene trimming of TCR beta chains, and the association was replicated in an independent cohort. A later analysis associated about 17,000 TCR beta sequences with specific HLA alleles at a false discovery rate of 0.05. In this cohort, only TCR beta chains were sequenced, and detectable features were limited by the absence of alpha or paired-chain data. An earlier analysis of around 540 of the donors showed that most TCR beta V segments appeared in productive rearrangements either about 90% or about 30% of the time, which broadly matched IMGT annotations. For the cohort, immune exposure information was limited to CMV serostatus. A later analysis found that HLA-associated TCR beta chains were more clonally expanded and had lower generation probabilities than equally common non-associated chains. Correlated functional status among segregating V segments might reflect linkage disequilibrium, but an unknown experimental factor could not be ruled out. The presence/absence analyses assumed that sequencing depth was roughly uniform across donors, and that assumption may not be true. The authors suggested that the approach could potentially be extended to other disease states and immunological phenotypes. Because HLA typing was missing for some donors at each locus, association tests included only the typed subset. In vitro tests confirmed that a few of the cytomegalovirus-associated TCR beta chains recognize cytomegalovirus antigens.

This receptor was identified in a woman aged 18-29 years in good health and CMV-seropositive. The chain links TRBV7-6 with TRBJ2-1; no D gene can be assigned with confidence. The sample consisted of PBMCs. This receptor carries the CDR3 CASSLVASSYNEQFF. The base sequence is TGTGCCAGCAGCTTAGTTGCGAGCTCCTACAATGAGCAGTTCTTC.